A single sample gave rise to the 32 T cell receptor beta chains below, sequenced in a study of cytotoxic CD8 clonotypes in ibrutinib-treated CLL. The table came from immunoSEQ multiplex PCR; TCRdb's copy has only in-frame clones and leaves some out. In the table there are about 130,000 clones, around 84% of which are singletons. The sequences come from PBMCs, collected after 24 months of ibrutinib treatment. These receptors were obtained from a human donor with chronic lymphocytic leukemia.

The chain recombines TRBV10-3 with TRBJ2-3; D is uncertain. The germline V and J ends were trimmed by 0 bases and 6 bases, with 13 bases remaining between them. From germline, CDR1 is ENHRY and CDR2 SYGVKD. CDR3 length equals 15 residues. CDR3 region: CAISESGAAWDTQYF. In nucleotides, the CDR3 is TGTGCCATCAGTGAGTCTGGCGCCGCTTGGGATACGCAGTATTTT.

This clone is a singleton in its sample. The CDR3 here is CASSLGTGAYQETQYF. The CDR3 bases are TGTGCCAGCAGCCTAGGGACAGGGGCGTACCAAGAGACCCAGTACTTC. The chain has TRBV7-3 and TRBJ2-5; 10 bases fit TRBD1. This CDR3 is 16 amino acids long. V trimming: 5 bases; J trimming: 0 bases; junction bases outside the gene matches: 6. CDR1 and CDR2 from the germline V gene are SGHTA and FQGTGA.

The V call is TRBV7-9, the J call TRBJ2-1; 7 bases align to TRBD1. From germline, CDR1 is SEHNR and CDR2 FQNEAQ (reference sequence). V lost 5 bases and J lost 5; bases outside the gene matches: 9. The CDR3 has 15 residues. The CDR3 here is CASSEFRDSNNEQFF. CDR3 in DNA: TGTGCCAGCAGCGAATTCCGGGACAGTAACAATGAGCAGTTCTTC.

The J gene is TRBJ1-6, the V gene TRBV19; tentatively, D is TRBD1 (5 bases). From germline, CDR1 is LNHDA and CDR2 SQIVND (reference sequence). The CDR3 covers 13 residues. V gave up 5 bases and J gave up 9 bases, with 11 bases separating them. In nucleotides, the CDR3 is TGTGCCAGTAGTGCCCGCAGGGTTTCACCCCTCCACTTT. Its translation is CASSARRVSPLHF.

The chain carries TRBV4-3 and TRBJ1-3; D unclear. The germline CDR1 and CDR2 sequences are LGHNA and YSLEER. V was pared by 0 bases and J by 0 bases, with 6 bases between. The CDR3 has 15 residues. Here the CDR3 reads CASSQDIDSGNTIYF. CDR3 nucleotide sequence: TGCGCCAGCAGCCAAGATATCGACTCTGGAAACACCATATATTTT.

The rearrangement uses TRBV18 and TRBJ2-5, with D possibly being TRBD1 (6 bases). This CDR3 is built from 14 residues. Germline V gene data show CDR1 as KGHSH and CDR2 as LQKENI. Trimming took 4 bases from V and 4 from J, leaving 13 bases between them. CDR3 loop: CASSHQDSRETQYF. CDR3 nucleotides: TGTGCCAGCTCACACCAGGACAGTCGAGAGACCCAGTACTTC.

The rearrangement links TRBV5-1 to TRBJ2-4; D gene ambiguous. Deletions cut 3 bases from V and 2 bases from J, with 21 bases between. The germline V gene has CDR1 SGHRS and CDR2 YFSETQ. The CDR3 runs 18 residues. CDR3 sequence reads: CASSSAIMAGHSKNIQYF. CDR3 nucleotide sequence: TGCGCCAGCAGCTCCGCCATCATGGCAGGCCACTCCAAAAACATTCAGTACTTC.

The chain links TRBV13 to TRBJ2-3; 10 bases are shared with TRBD2. Losses at the gene ends were 0 bases for V and 3 bases for J; bases not matched to a gene: 0. Germline CDR1 PRHDT, CDR2 FYEKMQ (reference sequence). CDR3 length: 15 residues. DNA for the CDR3: TGTGCCAGCAGCTTAGGACTAGCGGGGACAGATACGCAGTATTTT. This sequence encodes CASSLGLAGTDTQYF. Together with reference TRBV13 and TRBJ2-3, the CDR3 gives the full variable domain: AAGVIQSPRHLIKEKRETATLKCYPIPRHDTVYWYQQGPGQDPQFLISFYEKMQSDKGSIPDRFSAQQFSDYHSELNMSSLELGDSALYFCASSLGLAGTDTQYFGPGTRLTVL.

The chain uses TRBV5-5 and TRBJ1-1; 8 bases map to TRBD1. The CDR3 spans 14 residues. Trimming took 3 bases from V and 4 from J; bases not matched to a gene: 5. CDR1 is SGHKS and CDR2 is YYEKEE in the germline V gene (reference sequence). CDR3 sequence: CASSSYRGGTEAFF. The DNA of the CDR3 is TGTGCCAGCAGCTCCTACAGGGGGGGCACTGAAGCTTTCTTT.

This clone was seen a few times. The J gene is TRBJ1-2, the V gene TRBV6-5; TRBD1 aligns across 9 bases. Losses at the gene ends were 5 bases for V and 7 bases for J; bases not matched to a gene: 8. Germline V gene lookup returns CDR1 MNHEY and CDR2 SVGAGI. The CDR3 is made up of 14 amino acids. The CDR3 region has the DNA TGTGCCAGCAGTGCCGGGACAGGGAATGGTGGCTACACCTTC. Protein product: CASSAGTGNGGYTF.

This chain links TRBV6-6 with TRBJ2-3; 8 nucleotides align to TRBD2. This CDR3 contains 15 residues. V shed 6 bases, J shed 7 bases, and the junction held 12 bases outside the gene matches. CDR1 and CDR2 (germline): MNHNY, SVGAGI (reference sequence). The CDR3 loop is CASSQVAGGGYTQYF. In nucleotides, the CDR3 is TGTGCCAGCAGCCAAGTGGCGGGGGGTGGGTATACGCAGTATTTT.

The CDR3 sequence is CASSPIIGNRVQNIQYF. The CDR3 nucleotides are TGTGCCAGCTCACCTATAATAGGAAACAGGGTCCAAAACATTCAGTACTTC. The J gene is TRBJ2-4, the V gene TRBV18; weak D call: TRBD1 (6 bases). Germline V gene lookup returns CDR1 KGHSH and CDR2 LQKENI. With 3 bases removed from V and 5 bases from J, the gap between germline ends came to 20 bases. CDR3 length equals 17 residues.

The gene calls are TRBV10-3 and TRBJ2-1; TRBD1 is a possible D gene (5 bases). The V gene lost 6 bases and the J gene lost 12 bases, with 18 bases spanning the gap. CDR3 length: 13 amino acids. Germline assignment: CDR1 ENHRY and CDR2 SYGVKD. CDR3 nucleotide sequence: TGTGCCATCAGCCACATCCTAAGACAGAGGCAGTTCTTC. It encodes CAISHILRQRQFF.

The V gene is TRBV6-4, the J gene TRBJ1-2, with 9 bases that match TRBD1. V was pared by 6 bases and J by 6 bases, with 5 bases of the junction left unmatched. CDR3 length: 13 residues. CDR1 is MRHNA and CDR2 is SNTAGT in the germline V gene. The CDR3 DNA reads TGTGCCAGCAGGCGCGGGACAGGGCATGGCTACACCTTC. It translates to CASRRGTGHGYTF.

The gene calls are TRBV19 and TRBJ2-3, with 7 bases lining up with TRBD2. Germline CDR1 LNHDA, CDR2 SQIVND (reference sequence). This CDR3 is 14 amino acids long. V lost 6 bases, J lost 2 bases, and 5 bases stayed unmatched. The DNA for the CDR3 is TGTGCCAGTAGCCTCGGGGGGTTCACAGATACGCAGTATTTT. Encoded protein: CASSLGGFTDTQYF.

This clone was picked up a small number of times. The CDR3 spells CASTVQVNTEAFF. The CDR3 DNA sequence: TGTGCCAGCACCGTACAGGTTAACACTGAAGCTTTCTTT. The chain couples TRBV28 to TRBJ1-1; D may be TRBD1 (5 bases). V was trimmed by 7 bases and J by 2 bases, leaving 11 bases between them. Germline lookup yields CDR1 MDHEN and CDR2 SYDVKM. The CDR3 is made up of 13 amino acids.

The rearrangement links TRBV29-1 to TRBJ1-5; 9 positions match TRBD1. Germline assignment: CDR1 SQVTM and CDR2 ANQGSEA. CDR3 size: 14 residues. The trim removed 6 bases at V and 1 base at J, leaving 4 bases unmatched. In DNA form, the CDR3 reads TGCAGCGTGCAACAGGGGGCCAGCAATCAGCCCCAGCATTTT. Translated: CSVQQGASNQPQHF.

This clone was detected only a few times. CDR3 nucleotide sequence: TGTGCCAGCAGATTGACAGGGAATTCACCCCTCCACTTT. It specifies CASRLTGNSPLHF. This chain links TRBV6-5 with TRBJ1-6; 7 nucleotides align to TRBD1. Germline values: CDR1 MNHEY, CDR2 SVGAGI. V lost 6 bases, J lost 7 bases, and 3 bases stayed unmatched. The CDR3 is made up of 13 amino acids.

This clone was counted between two and nine times. The chain uses TRBV4-2 and TRBJ2-7; either TRBD1 or TRBD2 may fit D (6 bases each). V lost 4 bases to trimming and J lost 2 bases, with 15 bases between them. Per the germline V gene, CDR1 is LGHNA and CDR2 is YNFKEQ. This CDR3 comprises 15 residues. The CDR3 here is CASSPLGGETYEQYF. The CDR3 DNA reads as TGTGCCAGCAGCCCCCTCGGGGGCGAGACCTACGAGCAGTACTTC.

The chain combines TRBV10-3 with TRBJ2-7; no definite D call. The length of the CDR3 is 12 residues. The germline V gene has CDR1 ENHRY and CDR2 SYGVKD. Trimming removed 6 bases from V and 3 bases from J, with 9 bases in between. The CDR3 coding sequence is TGTGCCATCAGGAACCTTTACTACGAGCAGTACTTC. Its protein product is CAIRNLYYEQYF.

The chain employs TRBV19 and TRBJ1-6, with 8 bases aligning to TRBD1. CDR1 and CDR2 from the germline V gene are LNHDA and SQIVND (reference sequence). V dropped 6 bases and J dropped 14; count of bases not matched to a gene: 12. CDR3 length equals 14 residues. CDR3 sequence reads: CASSQTGEVVALHF. The CDR3 region has the DNA TGTGCCAGTAGCCAGACAGGGGAGGTGGTGGCCCTCCACTTT.

CDR3 nucleotides: TGTGCCAGCAGCGTTGGACAGCAAGAGACCCAGTACTTC. Translating it yields CASSVGQQETQYF. This chain links TRBV7-8 with TRBJ2-5; tentative D call: TRBD1 (6 bases). Germline V CDR1 and CDR2: SGHVS, FQNEAQ. Trimming shortened V by 5 bases and J by 2 bases, and 9 bases separated the two germline ends. The length of the CDR3 is 13 residues.

The chain has TRBV6-1 and TRBJ1-2; 9 nucleotides align to TRBD1. V was clipped by 8 bases and J by 11 bases; unmatched bases: 12. Per the germline V gene, CDR1 is MNHNS and CDR2 is SASEGT. This CDR3 has 13 amino acids. The CDR3 nucleotides read TGTGCCAGCGGAGAGACAGGGGGGAGTCCGTACACCTTC. Protein: CASGETGGSPYTF.

The chain uses TRBV7-2 and TRBJ2-3; maybe TRBD2 (5 bases). Germline V lookup: CDR1 SGHTA, CDR2 FQGNSA. The CDR3 extends over 13 amino acids. Trimming took off 4 bases at V and 9 bases at J, with 14 bases between the two ends. CDR3 in DNA: TGTGCCAGCAGCTCGAACTGGGGAGAGACGCAGTATTTT. It specifies CASSSNWGETQYF.

This chain connects TRBV27 to TRBJ2-7, with 8 bases lining up with TRBD1. This CDR3 spans 14 amino acids. Looked up from germline, CDR1 is MNHEY and CDR2 is SMNVEV (reference sequence). The junction had 11 bases not matched to a gene; V was cut back by 5 bases and J by 8 bases. This chain's CDR3 is CASSAWTGIGKQYF. In DNA form, the CDR3 reads TGTGCCAGCAGTGCCTGGACAGGGATCGGGAAGCAGTACTTC.

The V and J genes are TRBV4-2 and TRBJ1-1; a possible D gene is TRBD1 (5 bases). The length of the CDR3 is 15 residues. The germline V gene has CDR1 LGHNA and CDR2 YNFKEQ. Trimming removed 4 bases at V and 1 base at J, with 13 bases between. CDR3 nucleotide sequence: TGTGCCAGCAGCCCCCCGGCAGGGCCGAACACTGAAGCTTTCTTT. Its translation is CASSPPAGPNTEAFF.

The chain uses TRBV25-1 and TRBJ2-1; D unresolved. CDR3 length: 14 amino acids. Trimming took 3 bases from V and 3 from J, leaving 9 bases between them. Per the germline V gene, CDR1 is MGHDK and CDR2 is SYGVNS. As DNA, the CDR3 is TGTGCCAGCAGTGATGTGGATCTCTACAATGAGCAGTTCTTC. As protein: CASSDVDLYNEQFF.

The rearrangement uses TRBV19 and TRBJ1-4, with TRBD1 matching over 8 bases. The trim removed 1 base at V and 4 bases at J, leaving 2 bases unmatched. CDR3 length: 15 residues. Germline lookup yields CDR1 LNHDA and CDR2 SQIVND (reference sequence). The CDR3 DNA reads as TGTGCCAGTAGTATAGGGACAGGGATTAATGAAAAACTGTTTTTT. Amino acid sequence: CASSIGTGINEKLFF.

V is TRBV6-5 and J is TRBJ1-1; unclear D gene. The CDR3 runs 12 residues. V lost 5 bases and J lost 0, with 4 bases in between. Germline V lookup: CDR1 MNHEY, CDR2 SVGAGI. CDR3 DNA: TGTGCCAGCAGTCGTATGAACACTGAAGCTTTCTTT. Translation gives CASSRMNTEAFF.

The rearrangement joins TRBV15 to TRBJ2-7, with D perhaps being TRBD1 or TRBD2 (6 bases each). Trimming left V 0 bases short and J 0 bases short, with 12 bases between. CDR1 and CDR2 (germline): LNHNV, YYDKDF (reference sequence). The CDR3 has 16 residues. CDR3 loop: CATSREGGFFSYEQYF. Written as DNA, the CDR3 is TGTGCCACCAGCAGAGAAGGGGGGTTTTTCTCCTACGAGCAGTACTTC.

The chain uses TRBV10-3 and TRBJ2-3; weak D call: TRBD1 (5 bases). V lost 6 bases and J lost 5, with 12 bases in between. The CDR3 is 13 amino acids. Germline CDR1 ENHRY, CDR2 SYGVKD. The CDR3 here is CAIRLVGEDTQYF. As DNA, the CDR3 is TGTGCCATCAGGCTAGTAGGGGAAGATACGCAGTATTTT.

This clone was found many times. The CDR3 spells CATSRDRRLSSYEQYF. Here the CDR3 DNA reads TGTGCCACCAGCAGAGATCGGCGGCTTAGCTCCTACGAGCAGTACTTC. This chain connects TRBV15 to TRBJ2-7, with unresolved D. Trimming shortened V by 0 bases and J by 0 bases, and 12 bases separated the two germline ends. Germline-derived CDR1 and CDR2 are LNHNV and YYDKDF (reference sequence). There are 16 residues in the CDR3.